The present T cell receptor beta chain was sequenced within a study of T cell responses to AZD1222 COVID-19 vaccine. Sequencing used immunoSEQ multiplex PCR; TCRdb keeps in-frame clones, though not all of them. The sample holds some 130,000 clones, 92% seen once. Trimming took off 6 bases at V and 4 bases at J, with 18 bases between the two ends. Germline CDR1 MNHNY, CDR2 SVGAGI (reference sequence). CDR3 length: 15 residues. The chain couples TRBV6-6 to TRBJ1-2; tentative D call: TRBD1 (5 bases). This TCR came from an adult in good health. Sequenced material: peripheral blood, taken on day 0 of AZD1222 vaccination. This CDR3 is CASRFLQGEVYGYTF. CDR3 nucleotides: TGTGCCAGCAGGTTCCTTCAGGGTGAAGTCTATGGCTACACCTTC.